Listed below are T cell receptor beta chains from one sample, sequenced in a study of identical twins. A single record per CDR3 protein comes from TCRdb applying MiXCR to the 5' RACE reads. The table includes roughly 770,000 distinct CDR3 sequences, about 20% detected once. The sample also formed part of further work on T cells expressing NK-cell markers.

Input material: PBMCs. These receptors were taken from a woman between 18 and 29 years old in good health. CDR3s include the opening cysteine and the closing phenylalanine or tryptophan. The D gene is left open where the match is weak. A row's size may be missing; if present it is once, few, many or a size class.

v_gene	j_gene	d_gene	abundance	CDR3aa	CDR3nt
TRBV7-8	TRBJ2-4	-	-	CASSGPRETEKNIQYF	TGTGCCAGCAGCGGGCCCCGGGAGACGGAAAAAAACATTCAGTACTTC
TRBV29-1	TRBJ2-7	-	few	CSVEVGGSILSEQYF	TGCAGCGTTGAAGTCGGCGGGTCCATCCTCTCCGAGCAGTACTTC
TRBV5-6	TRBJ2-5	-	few	CASSLGLNQETQYF	TGTGCCAGCAGCTTGGGACTGAACCAAGAGACCCAGTACTTC
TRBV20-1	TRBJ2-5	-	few	CSAIRDSAETQYF	TGCAGTGCCATCCGGGACTCCGCAGAGACCCAGTACTTC
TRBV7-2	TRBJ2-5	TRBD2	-	CASTDMGLAGRETQYF	TGTGCCAGCACCGACATGGGACTAGCGGGTCGAGAGACCCAGTACTTC
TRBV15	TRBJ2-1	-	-	CATSTRTTSYSGNEQFF	TGTGCCACCAGCACCCGAACGACTAGTTATTCGGGGAATGAGCAGTTCTTC
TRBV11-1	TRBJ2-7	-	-	CASSSPTRSEQYF	TGTGCCAGCAGCTCCCCGACTAGGAGTGAGCAGTACTTC
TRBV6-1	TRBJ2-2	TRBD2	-	CASSGLGGANTGELFF	TGTGCCAGCAGTGGACTTGGGGGGGCGAACACCGGGGAGCTGTTTTTT
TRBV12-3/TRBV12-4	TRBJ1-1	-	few	CASSLYAVITEAFF	TGTGCCAGCAGTTTATACGCAGTCATCACTGAAGCTTTCTTT
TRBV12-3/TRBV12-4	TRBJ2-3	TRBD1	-	CASSRLGTASTDTQYF	TGTGCCAGCTCCCGGTTGGGGACAGCGAGCACAGATACGCAGTATTTT
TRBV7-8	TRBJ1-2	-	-	CASSLRGNSYGYTF	TGTGCCAGCAGCCTACGGGGGAATAGCTATGGCTACACCTTC
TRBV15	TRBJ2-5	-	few	CATSFQGSWETQYF	TGTGCCACCAGCTTCCAGGGGTCGTGGGAGACCCAGTACTTC
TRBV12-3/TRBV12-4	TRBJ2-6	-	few	CASRTETGANVLTF	TGTGCCAGCAGAACAGAGACTGGGGCCAACGTCCTGACTTTC
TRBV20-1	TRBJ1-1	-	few	CSARGQLGTEAFF	TGCAGTGCTAGGGGGCAGTTGGGCACTGAAGCTTTCTTT
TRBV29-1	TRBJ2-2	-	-	CSVASGGELFF	TGCAGCGTTGCGAGCGGCGGGGAGCTGTTTTTT
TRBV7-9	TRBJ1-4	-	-	CASSSRQDRNEKLFF	TGTGCCAGCAGCTCGAGACAGGACCGTAATGAAAAACTGTTTTTT
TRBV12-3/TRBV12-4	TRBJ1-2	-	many	CASRWTDNYGYTF	TGTGCCAGCAGGTGGACAGACAACTATGGCTACACCTTC
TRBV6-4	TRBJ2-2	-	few	CASSPPGRNTGELFF	TGTGCCAGCAGCCCTCCGGGCCGTAACACCGGGGAGCTGTTTTTT
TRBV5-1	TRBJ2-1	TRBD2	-	CASSSRAGAVDEQFF	TGCGCCAGCAGCTCCCGAGCGGGAGCCGTGGATGAGCAGTTCTTC
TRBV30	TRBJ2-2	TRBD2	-	CAWTAIAGGGGELFF	TGTGCCTGGACCGCTATAGCGGGAGGAGGCGGGGAGCTGTTTTTT
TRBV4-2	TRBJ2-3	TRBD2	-	CASRMGGGAGDTQYF	TGTGCCAGCAGGATGGGCGGGGGGGCCGGAGATACGCAGTATTTT
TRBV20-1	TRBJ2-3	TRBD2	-	CSVGTSDTDTQYF	TGCAGTGTTGGGACTAGCGACACAGATACGCAGTATTTT
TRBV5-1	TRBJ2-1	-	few	CASSLSMPGEQFF	TGCGCCAGCAGCTTGAGTATGCCGGGTGAGCAGTTCTTC
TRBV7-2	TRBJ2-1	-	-	CASSLVGASTNEQFF	TGTGCCAGCAGCTTAGTCGGGGCCTCCACTAATGAGCAGTTCTTC
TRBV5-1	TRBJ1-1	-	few	CASSFSPENTEAFF	TGCGCCAGCAGCTTCAGTCCAGAGAACACTGAAGCTTTCTTT
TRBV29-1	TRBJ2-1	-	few	CSVDHPDRLNEQFF	TGCAGCGTGGACCATCCAGATAGGCTCAATGAGCAGTTCTTC
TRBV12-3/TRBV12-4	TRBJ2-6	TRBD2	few	CASSFLAGGYGANVLTF	TGTGCCAGCAGTTTCTTAGCGGGAGGCTATGGGGCCAACGTCCTGACTTTC
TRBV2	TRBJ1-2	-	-	CARMRTVMGNYGYTF	TGTGCCCGAATGAGGACAGTTATGGGTAACTATGGCTACACCTTC
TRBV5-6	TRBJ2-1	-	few	CASSLGYSRHEQFF	TGTGCCAGCAGCTTAGGATATAGTCGGCATGAGCAGTTCTTC
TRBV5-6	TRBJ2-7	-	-	CASSSAQGEQYF	TGTGCCAGCAGCTCGGCCCAAGGCGAGCAGTACTTC
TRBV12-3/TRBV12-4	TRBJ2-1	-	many	CASSLRGATYNEQFF	TGTGCCAGCAGTTTACGTGGCGCAACCTACAATGAGCAGTTCTTC
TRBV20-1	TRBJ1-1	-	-	CSCAGTANTEAFF	TGCAGTTGCGCCGGGACGGCGAACACTGAAGCTTTCTTT
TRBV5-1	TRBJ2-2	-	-	CASSLVIGTGELFF	TGCGCCAGCAGCTTGGTTATCGGCACCGGGGAGCTGTTTTTT
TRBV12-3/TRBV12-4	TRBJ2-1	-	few	CASDTRGSASNEQFF	TGTGCCAGCGATACTCGGGGTAGCGCGTCCAATGAGCAGTTCTTC
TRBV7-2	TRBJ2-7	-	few	CASSPRRDYHEQYF	TGTGCCAGCAGCCCCCGCCGGGATTACCACGAGCAGTACTTC
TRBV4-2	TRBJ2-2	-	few	CASRPAPIGAGELFF	TGTGCCAGCAGGCCTGCACCTATAGGGGCCGGGGAGCTGTTTTTT
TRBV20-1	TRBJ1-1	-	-	CSALWVNTEAFF	TGCAGTGCCCTATGGGTGAACACTGAAGCTTTCTTT
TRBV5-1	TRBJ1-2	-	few	CASSLGVSPAGKVYGYTF	TGCGCCAGCAGCTTGGGGGTCTCGCCCGCAGGTAAAGTTTATGGCTACACCTTC
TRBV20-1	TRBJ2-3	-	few	CSAIILRGAADTQYF	TGCAGTGCTATAATATTGAGGGGGGCCGCAGATACGCAGTATTTT
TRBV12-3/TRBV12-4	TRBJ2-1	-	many	CASSLGEGIKYNEQFF	TGTGCCAGCAGTTTAGGTGAGGGGATCAAGTACAATGAGCAGTTCTTC